The clone carrying this T cell receptor (beta chain) was counted only a few times. TCRdb re-called the RT-PCR reads with MiXCR, one entry per CDR3 protein. The table has 650,000 to 800,000 distinct CDR3 sequences, 13% to 15% seen once; the top ten hold roughly 3.9%. What was sequenced was memory CD4+ T cells from blood. The receptor's source is a female donor in good health, serving as a healthy control.

The DNA for the CDR3 is TGTGCCAGCAGTTCTCGGGGGGAGAATAGCAATCAGCCCCAGCATTTT. Amino acids: CASSSRGENSNQPQHF. This chain links TRBV6-1 with TRBJ1-5, with a possible D match to TRBD1 (5 bases). This CDR3 contains 16 residues. With 5 bases removed from V and 0 bases from J, the gap between germline ends came to 14 bases. Germline values: CDR1 MNHNS, CDR2 SASEGT.